The clone carrying this TCR beta chain showed up just a few times. The antigen is not known. Per the germline V gene, CDR1 is MNHGY and CDR2 is SAAAGT. The CDR3 runs 14 residues. Germline trimming cut 10 bases from V and 7 bases from J; bases unmatched to any gene: 13. TCRdb re-called the reads through MiXCR, storing one row per CDR3 protein. The table has around 800,000 distinct CDR3 sequences, 32% seen once. These data belong to a study of T cell repertoires in cytomegalovirus infection. Study details: It was recently identified HLA-C-restricted and well-studied HLA-B-restricted CMV epitopes that the study used. CMV infection plus the matching HLA type was flagged by public TCR beta signatures.

Broader study findings: Predominance within the ex vivo response was attributable to HLA-C-restricted CMV-specific TCR beta clonotypes.

The input for sequencing was cultured CD8+ T cells from PBMCs, taken from culture after CMV antigen stimulation. The sequence was collected from a human donor in good health (CMV status not recorded). Some clones in this sample may be carry-over from other donors' samples. V usage is TRBV6-8 and J usage is TRBJ1-2; 9 positions agree with TRBD1. DNA for the CDR3: TGTGCCAACTCGCCCAGGGACAGGGTGGGTGGCTACACCTTC. It codes for CANSPRDRVGGYTF.